The sequence of this T cell receptor beta chain was determined in a study of blood T cell repertoires in COVID-19. Study in general: PBMCs, B-cell-depleted T cells, or T cells were the source of the cDNA or gDNA that made up the material.

Trimming removed 3 bases from V and 3 bases from J, with 12 bases in between. The V gene's germline CDR1 is MDHEN and CDR2 SYDVKM. CDR3 length: 15 residues. Study processing details: How many nucleated cells were present was estimated from reference gene primer amplification. The table came from immunoSEQ multiplex PCR; TCRdb's copy has only in-frame clones and leaves some out. V and J calls and clone size come straight from that table; D and trimming were deduced from the DNA. The sample includes about 250,000 clones, 87% seen only once; the top ten take under 4%. The count of this clone is one. The sample taken for sequencing was peripheral blood. This receptor was taken from a man younger than 35 with active or convalescent COVID-19. J is TRBJ1-3 and V is TRBV28; possibly TRBD1 for D (5 bases). This CDR3 reads CASSLYPGIGNTIYF. Written as DNA, the CDR3 is TGTGCCAGCAGTTTGTATCCAGGGATTGGAAACACCATATATTTT.